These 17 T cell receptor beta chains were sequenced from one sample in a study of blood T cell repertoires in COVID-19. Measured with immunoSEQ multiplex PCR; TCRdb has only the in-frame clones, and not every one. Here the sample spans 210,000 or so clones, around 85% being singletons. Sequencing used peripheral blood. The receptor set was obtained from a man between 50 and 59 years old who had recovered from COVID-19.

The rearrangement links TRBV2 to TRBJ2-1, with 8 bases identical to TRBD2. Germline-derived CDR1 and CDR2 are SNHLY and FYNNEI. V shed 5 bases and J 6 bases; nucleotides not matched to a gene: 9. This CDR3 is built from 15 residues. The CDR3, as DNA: TGTGCCAGCAGTCCTATAGCGGGATTCACCAATGAGCAGTTCTTC. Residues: CASSPIAGFTNEQFF.

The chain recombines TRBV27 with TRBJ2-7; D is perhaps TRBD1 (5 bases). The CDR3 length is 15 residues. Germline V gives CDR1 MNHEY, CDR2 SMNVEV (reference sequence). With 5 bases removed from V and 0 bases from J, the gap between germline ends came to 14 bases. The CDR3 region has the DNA TGTGCCAGCAGTCGACGTTCAGGGCACTCCTACGAGCAGTACTTC. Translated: CASSRRSGHSYEQYF.

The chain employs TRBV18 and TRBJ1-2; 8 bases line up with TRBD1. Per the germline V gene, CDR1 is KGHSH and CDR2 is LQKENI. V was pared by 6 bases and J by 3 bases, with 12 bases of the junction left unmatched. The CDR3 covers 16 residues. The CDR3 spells CASSRDRGAVDYGYTF. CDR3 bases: TGTGCCAGCTCCCGAGACAGGGGCGCGGTTGACTATGGCTACACCTTC.

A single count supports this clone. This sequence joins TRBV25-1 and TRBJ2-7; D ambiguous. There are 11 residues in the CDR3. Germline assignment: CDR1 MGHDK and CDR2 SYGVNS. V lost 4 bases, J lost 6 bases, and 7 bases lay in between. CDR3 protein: CASSVLGEQYF. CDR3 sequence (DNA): TGTGCCAGCAGTGTACTCGGCGAGCAGTACTTC.

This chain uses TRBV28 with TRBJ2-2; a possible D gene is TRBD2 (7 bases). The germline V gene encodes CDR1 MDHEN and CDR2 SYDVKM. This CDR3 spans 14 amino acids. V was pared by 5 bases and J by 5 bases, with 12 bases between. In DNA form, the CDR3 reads TGTGCCAGCAGTATCGGGGGGCATACCGGGGAGCTGTTTTTT. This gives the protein CASSIGGHTGELFF.

CDR3 in DNA: TGTGCCAGCAGTCGGAAACAGGACTACGAGCAGTACTTC. This codes for CASSRKQDYEQYF. The rearrangement links TRBV7-2 to TRBJ2-7, with a tentative D call TRBD1 (5 bases). The germline V and J ends were trimmed by 6 bases and 3 bases, with 12 bases remaining between them. The CDR3 spans 13 residues. Germline CDR1 SGHTA, CDR2 FQGNSA.

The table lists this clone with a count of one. DNA of the CDR3: TGTGCCAGCAGCTTATTTGGGGGACTAGCGGGAGGGCCCACAGATACGCAGTATTTT. Translation: CASSLFGGLAGGPTDTQYF. This rearrangement joins TRBV7-9 to TRBJ2-3; 16 positions match TRBD2. CDR1 is SEHNR and CDR2 is FQNEAQ in the germline V gene (reference sequence). V dropped 2 bases and J dropped 2; count of bases not matched to a gene: 7. CDR3 length equals 19 residues. The full variable domain, rest sourced from reference TRBV7-9 and TRBJ2-3, is DTGVSQNPRHKITKRGQNVTFRCDPISEHNRLYWYRQTLGQGPEFLTYFQNEAQLEKSRLLSDRFSAERPKGSFSTLEIQRTEQGDSAMYLCASSLFGGLAGGPTDTQYFGPGTRLTVL.

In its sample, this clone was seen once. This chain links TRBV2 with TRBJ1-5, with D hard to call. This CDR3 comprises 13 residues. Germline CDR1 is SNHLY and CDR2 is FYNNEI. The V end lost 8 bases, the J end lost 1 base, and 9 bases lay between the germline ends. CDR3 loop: CASGFMSNQPQHF. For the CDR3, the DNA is TGTGCCAGCGGCTTTATGAGCAATCAGCCCCAGCATTTT.

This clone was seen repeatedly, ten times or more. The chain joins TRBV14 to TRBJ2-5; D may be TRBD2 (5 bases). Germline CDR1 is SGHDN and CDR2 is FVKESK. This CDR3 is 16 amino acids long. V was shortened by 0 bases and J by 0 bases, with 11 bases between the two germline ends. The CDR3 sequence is CASSQDEEVYQETQYF. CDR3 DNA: TGTGCCAGCAGCCAAGATGAGGAGGTGTACCAAGAGACCCAGTACTTC.

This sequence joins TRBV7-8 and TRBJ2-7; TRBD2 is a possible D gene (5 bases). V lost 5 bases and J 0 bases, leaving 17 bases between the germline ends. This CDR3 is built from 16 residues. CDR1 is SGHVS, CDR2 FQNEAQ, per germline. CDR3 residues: CASSAGEGISSYEQYF. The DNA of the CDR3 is TGTGCCAGCAGCGCGGGTGAGGGAATCAGCTCCTACGAGCAGTACTTC. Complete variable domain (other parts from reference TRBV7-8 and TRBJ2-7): GAGVSQSPRYKVAKRGQDVALRCDPISGHVSLFWYQQALGQGPEFLTYFQNEAQLDKSGLPSDRFFAERPEGSVSTLKIQRTQQEDSAVYLCASSAGEGISSYEQYFGPGTRLTVT.

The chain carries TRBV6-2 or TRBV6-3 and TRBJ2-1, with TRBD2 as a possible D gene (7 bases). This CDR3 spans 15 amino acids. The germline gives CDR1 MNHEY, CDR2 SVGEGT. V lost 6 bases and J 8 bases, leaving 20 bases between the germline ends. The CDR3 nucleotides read TGTGCCAGCAGCGATGGACTAGGGGGAAGCTATGAGCAGTTCTTC. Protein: CASSDGLGGSYEQFF.

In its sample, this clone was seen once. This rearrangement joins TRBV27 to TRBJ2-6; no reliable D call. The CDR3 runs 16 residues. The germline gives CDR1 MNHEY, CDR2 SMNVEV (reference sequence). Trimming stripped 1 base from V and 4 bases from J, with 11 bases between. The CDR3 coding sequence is TGTGCCAGCAGTTTATTTATTGGGCTAGGGGCCAACGTCCTGACTTTC. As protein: CASSLFIGLGANVLTF.

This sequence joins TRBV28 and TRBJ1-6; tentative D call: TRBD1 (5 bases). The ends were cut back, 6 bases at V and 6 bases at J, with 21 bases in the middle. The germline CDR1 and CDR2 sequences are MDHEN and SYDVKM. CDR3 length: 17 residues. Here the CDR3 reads CASSLPWDSGGNSPLHF. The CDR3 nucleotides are TGTGCCAGCAGCCTGCCTTGGGACTCCGGGGGTAATTCACCCCTCCACTTT.

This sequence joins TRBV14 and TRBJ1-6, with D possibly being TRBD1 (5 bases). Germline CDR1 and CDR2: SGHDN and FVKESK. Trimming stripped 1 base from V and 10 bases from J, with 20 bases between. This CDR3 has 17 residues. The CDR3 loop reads CASSQVRGGSALSPLHF. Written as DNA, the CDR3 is TGTGCCAGCAGCCAAGTCCGGGGGGGTTCGGCTTTGTCACCCCTCCACTTT.

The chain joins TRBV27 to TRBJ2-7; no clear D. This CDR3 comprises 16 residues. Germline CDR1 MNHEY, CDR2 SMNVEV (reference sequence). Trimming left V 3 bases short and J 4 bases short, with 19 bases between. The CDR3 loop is CASSFVERPFLYEQYF. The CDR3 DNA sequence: TGTGCCAGCAGTTTTGTGGAGCGCCCTTTCCTTTACGAGCAGTACTTC.

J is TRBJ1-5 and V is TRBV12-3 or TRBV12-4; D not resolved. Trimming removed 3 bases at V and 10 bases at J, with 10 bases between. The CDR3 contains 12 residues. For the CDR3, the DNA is TGTGCCAGCAGTTTTTCAGATCTTCCCCAGCATTTT. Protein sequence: CASSFSDLPQHF.

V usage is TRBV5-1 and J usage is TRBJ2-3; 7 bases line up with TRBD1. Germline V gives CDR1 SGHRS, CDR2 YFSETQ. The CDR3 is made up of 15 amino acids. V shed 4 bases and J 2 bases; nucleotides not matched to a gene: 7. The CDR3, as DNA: TGCGCCAGCAGCCCCGGGACAGCTTACACAGATACGCAGTATTTT. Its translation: CASSPGTAYTDTQYF.